The sequence of this T cell receptor beta chain was determined in a study of blood T cell repertoires in COVID-19. About the study: T cells, B-cell-depleted T cells, or PBMCs provided the cDNA or gDNA that served as material.

This CDR3 has 16 amino acids. Trimming shortened V by 2 bases and J by 7 bases, and 15 bases separated the two germline ends. Recruitment covered 25 or so US areas and drew participants whose ages spanned roughly 18 to 90 years. Before they entered the study, exposed participants had met a COVID-19 case within 2 weeks. The sample holds one count of this clone. Sequencing was performed with immunoSEQ multiplex PCR; in TCRdb, only in-frame clones are kept and a portion is missing. The sample has over 200,000 clones, around nine tenths seen once. Sequencing used PBMCs or T cells enriched from blood (not recorded which). The gene calls are TRBV23-1 and TRBJ1-6; D gene unclear. TRBV23-1 is known as an ORF, though its function is uncertain. The sequence derives from a woman aged 25 to 39 who had been exposed to COVID-19. The CDR3 reads CASSQGVREKNSPLHF. The CDR3 DNA reads as TGCGCCAGCAGTCAAGGGGTAAGGGAGAAGAATTCACCCCTCCACTTT.